This T cell receptor beta chain was sequenced during a study of a mutant IDH1 vaccine in newly diagnosed glioma. Time point denoted: week 47, end of study. The study gave 300 ug of mutant IDH1 20-mer peptide per vaccine dose, with topical imiquimod. Repertoires were generated with immunoSEQ multiplex PCR, while TCRdb's copy carries only in-frame clones and drops some. The sample has 50,000 or so clones; 65% to 85% are singletons. Germline assignment: CDR1 MNHNS and CDR2 SASEGT. The CDR3 is 15 amino acids. Trimming removed 4 bases from V and 0 bases from J, with 12 bases in between. On this clone itself: Its cognate antigen is unknown.

The input for sequencing was PBMCs, taken from a glioma patient whose treatment included an IDH1 peptide vaccine. The rearrangement uses TRBV6-1 and TRBJ1-2; D gene unclear. This clonotype was sampled from a young woman with glioma. Some clones in this sample may be carry-over from other donors' samples. The chain's CDR3 is CASSAYGSPNYGYTF. The CDR3, as DNA: TGTGCCAGCAGTGCTTACGGATCTCCTAACTATGGCTACACCTTC.